A single sample is the source of the 28 T cell receptor beta chains below, sequenced in a study of blood T cell repertoires in COVID-19. Here immunoSEQ multiplex PCR was the method, and the copy in TCRdb shows in-frame clones only, minus some. The data show over 120,000 clones, roughly 84% seen once. Sequencing was carried out using peripheral blood. All receptors derive from a human donor in a cohort sampled during active COVID-19.

The chain has TRBV19 and TRBJ1-1; no clear D. Per germline, CDR1 LNHDA and CDR2 SQIVND (reference sequence). CDR3 length equals 16 residues. Deletions cut 7 bases from V and 0 bases from J, with 18 bases between. CDR3 DNA sequence: TGTGCCAGTACCCCACGGTCCGAACAGATGAACACTGAAGCTTTCTTT. The encoded protein is CASTPRSEQMNTEAFF.

The chain couples TRBV5-1 to TRBJ2-3; D is undetermined. The CDR3 totals 16 residues. V lost 0 bases to trimming and J lost 2 bases, with 13 bases between them. Germline assignment: CDR1 SGHRS and CDR2 YFSETQ. The CDR3 spells CASSLGVTGNTDTQYF. In nucleotides, the CDR3 is TGCGCCAGCAGCTTGGGAGTGACTGGAAACACAGATACGCAGTATTTT.

The V call is TRBV27, the J call TRBJ1-6, with a possible D match to TRBD1 (6 bases). Trimming stripped 6 bases from V and 3 bases from J, with 15 bases between. The germline V gene has CDR1 MNHEY and CDR2 SMNVEV (reference sequence). There are 16 residues in the CDR3. Here the CDR3 DNA reads TGTGCCAGCAGCCACAATAACAGGGTCTATAATTCACCCCTCCACTTT. This codes for CASSHNNRVYNSPLHF.

The chain carries TRBV7-9 and TRBJ2-7; D unclear. CDR1 SEHNR and CDR2 FQNEAQ come from the germline V gene (reference sequence). The germline V and J ends were trimmed by 5 bases and 0 bases, with 8 bases remaining between them. This CDR3 contains 13 residues. The CDR3 reads CASSPRYSYEQYF. For the CDR3, the DNA is TGTGCCAGCAGCCCCAGGTACTCCTACGAGCAGTACTTC.

The chain has TRBV6-5 and TRBJ2-2, with D perhaps matching TRBD1 (5 bases). This CDR3 comprises 14 residues. V was clipped by 2 bases and J by 4 bases, with 8 bases between them. Germline lookup yields CDR1 MNHEY and CDR2 SVGAGI. The CDR3 DNA sequence: TGTGCCAGCAGTTACGACAGAATCACCGGGGAGCTGTTTTTT. Residues: CASSYDRITGELFF.

The V gene is TRBV9, the J gene TRBJ2-3; no firm D call. Trimming took 3 bases from V and 10 from J, leaving 12 bases between them. Germline CDR1 SGDLS, CDR2 YYNGEE. CDR3 length equals 12 residues. CDR3 amino acids: CASSAPERPQYF. CDR3 DNA: TGTGCCAGCAGCGCCCCGGAGAGGCCGCAGTATTTT.

V gene TRBV5-4 combines with J gene TRBJ1-4; weak D call: TRBD1 (6 bases). Trimming shortened V by 0 bases and J by 6 bases, and 9 bases separated the two germline ends. Per the germline V gene, CDR1 is SGHNT and CDR2 is YYREEE (reference sequence). This CDR3 contains 14 residues. The CDR3 spells CASSLEGGYEKLFF. In nucleotides, the CDR3 is TGTGCCAGCAGCTTGGAGGGGGGGTATGAAAAACTGTTTTTT.

Comments on this clone: The sample contains more than one DNA sequence encoding this CDR3. The chain carries TRBV27 and TRBJ1-1; 7 nucleotides line up with TRBD1. The trim removed 5 bases at V and 4 bases at J, leaving 7 bases unmatched. CDR1 MNHEY and CDR2 SMNVEV come from the germline V gene (reference sequence). The CDR3 sequence is 14 residues long. The CDR3: CASSLTQGGTEAFF. In DNA form, the CDR3 reads TGTGCCAGCAGTCTAACCCAGGGGGGCACTGAAGCTTTCTTT.

The CDR3 loop is CAIRTPTGGGGNTIYF. The CDR3 DNA sequence: TGTGCCATCAGGACCCCGACAGGGGGAGGTGGAAACACCATATATTTT. This chain joins TRBV10-3 and TRBJ1-3; TRBD1 agrees at 9 bases. This CDR3 comprises 16 residues. The ends lost 6 bases at V and 3 bases at J; junction bases unmatched: 9. CDR1 and CDR2 from the germline V gene are ENHRY and SYGVKD.

A few counts support this clone. The chain uses TRBV18 and TRBJ2-2; the D gene is possibly TRBD1 (6 bases). Germline CDR1 KGHSH, CDR2 LQKENI. The CDR3 contains 15 residues. Trimming removed 1 base from V and 7 bases from J, with 13 bases in between. CDR3 amino acids: CASSPLWTDGGELFF. DNA of the CDR3: TGTGCCAGCTCACCACTCTGGACAGACGGCGGGGAGCTGTTTTTT. Based on the CDR3 plus reference TRBV18 and TRBJ2-2, the full variable domain is NAGVMQNPRHLVRRRGQEARLRCSPMKGHSHVYWYRQLPEEGLKFMVYLQKENIIDESGMPKERFSAEFPKEGPSILRIQQVVRGDSAAYFCASSPLWTDGGELFFGEGSRLTVL.

The rearrangement uses TRBV7-8 and TRBJ1-3; TRBD1 agrees at 8 bases. Trimming took 1 base from V and 2 from J; bases not matched to a gene: 4. The CDR3 consists of 16 residues. CDR1 and CDR2 (germline): SGHVS, FQNEAQ. In DNA, the CDR3 is TGTGCCAGCAGCTTAGTACAGGGGGTGCCTGGAAACACCATATATTTT. Protein sequence: CASSLVQGVPGNTIYF.

This clone was detected once. The chain recombines TRBV5-1 with TRBJ1-5, with D possibly being TRBD1 (6 bases). The CDR3 runs 16 residues. Germline CDR1 SGHRS, CDR2 YFSETQ. V lost 0 bases, J lost 6 bases, and 16 bases lay in between. The CDR3 DNA is TGCGCCAGCAGCTTGGAAGGGGCAGGGGTAGGTCAGCCCCAGCATTTT. Its translation: CASSLEGAGVGQPQHF.

Concerning this clone itself: Other DNA sequences in this specimen translate into the identical CDR3. The J gene is TRBJ1-1, the V gene TRBV5-1; the D is unclear. CDR1 is SGHRS and CDR2 is YFSETQ in the germline V gene. V dropped 0 bases and J dropped 1 base, with 7 bases sitting between them. The CDR3 contains 14 residues. The CDR3 here is CASSLVPGNTEAFF. The CDR3, as DNA: TGCGCCAGCAGCTTGGTGCCCGGGAACACTGAAGCTTTCTTT. The full variable domain, in which reference TRBV5-1 and TRBJ1-1 provide the parts outside the CDR3, is KAGVTQTPRYLIKTRGQQVTLSCSPISGHRSVSWYQQTPGQGLQFLFEYFSETQRNKGNFPGRFSGRQFSNSRSEMNVSTLELGDSALYLCASSLVPGNTEAFFGQGTRLTVV.

The chain links TRBV6-5 to TRBJ2-1; TRBD2 agrees at 10 bases. The junction had 11 bases not matched to a gene; V was cut back by 8 bases and J by 7 bases. The CDR3 totals 15 residues. Germline V gene lookup returns CDR1 MNHEY and CDR2 SVGAGI. CDR3 nucleotides: TGTGCCAGCCATGGGCCGGGACTAGCGAGGAATGAGCAGTTCTTC. Protein: CASHGPGLARNEQFF.

The V call is TRBV16, the J call TRBJ2-1; the match to TRBD2 covers 8 bases. CDR1 KGHSY and CDR2 FQNENV come from the germline V gene. This CDR3 has 15 residues. V trimming: 3 bases; J trimming: 2 bases; junction bases outside the gene matches: 3. The CDR3 sequence is CASSHGRAAYNEQFF. DNA for the CDR3: TGTGCCAGCAGCCACGGGAGGGCGGCCTACAATGAGCAGTTCTTC.

The J gene is TRBJ1-4, the V gene TRBV5-8; D unresolved. The CDR3 consists of 14 residues. Germline V gene lookup returns CDR1 SGHTS and CDR2 YDEGEE. The V gene lost 0 bases and the J gene lost 7 bases, with 10 bases spanning the gap. The CDR3 here is CASSLAGRGEKLFF. The CDR3 DNA is TGTGCCAGCAGCTTGGCGGGGAGAGGTGAAAAACTGTTTTTT.

CDR3 residues: CASSYAGGGYTF. CDR3 nucleotides: TGTGCCAGCAGTTACGCAGGGGGTGGCTACACCTTC. This chain joins TRBV6-2 or TRBV6-3 and TRBJ1-2; TRBD1 matches at 7 bases. V shed 2 bases and J 7 bases; nucleotides not matched to a gene: 1. The CDR3 consists of 12 residues. In germline, CDR1 is MNHEY, CDR2 SVGEGT.

The chain links TRBV12-3 or TRBV12-4 to TRBJ1-1; no firm D call. V was pared by 2 bases and J by 12 bases, with 13 bases between. The CDR3 length is 12 residues. The CDR3 region has the DNA TGTGCCAGCAGTTTAAAGGTTTACGGGTCTTTCTTT. Protein: CASSLKVYGSFF.

The J gene is TRBJ1-5, the V gene TRBV7-9, with a possible D match to TRBD1 (5 bases). V lost 5 bases and J 4 bases, leaving 9 bases between the germline ends. Germline values: CDR1 SEHNR, CDR2 FQNEAQ (reference sequence). There are 13 residues in the CDR3. The CDR3 loop reads CASSRGANQPQHF. DNA for the CDR3: TGTGCCAGCAGCCGTGGGGCAAATCAGCCCCAGCATTTT.

This rearrangement joins TRBV9 to TRBJ2-1, with 9 bases matching TRBD1. CDR1 and CDR2 from the germline V gene are SGDLS and YYNGEE. J gave up 6 bases and V 4 bases, and 5 bases lay outside the gene matches. This CDR3 comprises 14 residues. The CDR3 spells CASSFGQGSNEQFF. The CDR3 DNA is TGTGCCAGCAGCTTCGGACAGGGGTCCAATGAGCAGTTCTTC.

The rearrangement links TRBV14 to TRBJ2-7; TRBD1 aligns across 7 bases. The CDR3 sequence is 13 residues long. Germline CDR1 SGHDN, CDR2 FVKESK. The junction had 10 bases not matched to a gene; V was cut back by 10 bases and J by 4 bases. The CDR3 protein is CATGQVETYEQYF. Written as DNA, the CDR3 is TGTGCCACCGGACAGGTGGAGACGTACGAGCAGTACTTC.

The rearrangement joins TRBV3-1 (or the pseudogene TRBV3-2) to TRBJ1-2, with 11 positions matching TRBD1. V shed 2 bases, J shed 3 bases, and the junction held 5 bases outside the gene matches. CDR3 length: 16 amino acids. CDR1 LGHDT and CDR2 YNNKEL come from the germline V gene (reference sequence). This chain's CDR3 is CASSQHGQGAHYGYTF. DNA for the CDR3: TGTGCCAGCAGCCAACACGGACAGGGGGCCCACTATGGCTACACCTTC.

The CDR3 sequence is CSASGRGLSGLAGGADTQYF. The CDR3 region has the DNA TGCAGTGCTAGTGGTCGAGGTTTGTCGGGACTAGCGGGAGGCGCAGATACGCAGTATTTT. The V gene is TRBV20-1, the J gene TRBJ2-3, with 15 nucleotides matching TRBD2. The CDR3 has 20 residues. V lost 3 bases to trimming and J lost 4 bases; unmatched junction nucleotides: 17. Per the germline V gene, CDR1 is DFQATT and CDR2 is SNEGSKA (reference sequence).

This chain joins TRBV3-1 (or the pseudogene TRBV3-2) and TRBJ2-5; 15 nucleotides match TRBD2. Germline V gives CDR1 LGHDT, CDR2 YNNKEL (reference sequence). This CDR3 has 16 amino acids. Trimming removed 3 bases from V and 5 bases from J; junction bases left unmatched: 4. This CDR3 reads CASSHWTSGGEETQYF. DNA of the CDR3: TGTGCCAGCAGCCATTGGACTAGCGGGGGGGAGGAGACCCAGTACTTC.

CDR3 residues: CASSEDRAIETQYF. The CDR3 DNA is TGTGCCAGCAGTGAGGACAGAGCCATAGAGACCCAGTACTTC. J is TRBJ2-5 and V is TRBV6-1, with D perhaps matching TRBD1 (6 bases). V was cut by 3 bases and J by 4 bases, with 12 bases left in between. The CDR3 runs to 14 residues. Germline V gene lookup returns CDR1 MNHNS and CDR2 SASEGT.

The chain has TRBV24-1 and TRBJ1-1; perhaps TRBD1 as D (5 bases). This CDR3 is 14 amino acids long. Deletions cut 9 bases from V and 1 base from J, with 14 bases between. Germline assignment: CDR1 KGHDR and CDR2 SFDVKD. For the CDR3, the DNA is TGTGCCACCGTTCAGCAGGGAGGGAACACTGAAGCTTTCTTT. Amino acid sequence: CATVQQGGNTEAFF.

The J gene is TRBJ2-7, the V gene TRBV5-5; 7 bases align to TRBD1. The germline gives CDR1 SGHKS, CDR2 YYEKEE (reference sequence). Trimming at V came to 2 bases and at J to 4 bases, leaving 9 bases not matched to a gene. This CDR3 is built from 15 residues. Here the CDR3 DNA reads TGTGCCAGCAGCTTCCAGACAGGGAAAAGTTACGAGCAGTACTTC. It specifies CASSFQTGKSYEQYF.

This sequence joins TRBV27 and TRBJ2-1; perhaps TRBD2 as D (5 bases). Germline V gene lookup returns CDR1 MNHEY and CDR2 SMNVEV (reference sequence). V gave up 3 bases and J gave up 0 bases, with 15 bases separating them. The CDR3 is 17 amino acids. CDR3 in DNA: TGTGCCAGCAGTTTTTTTATAGCGCAAAGCTCCTACAATGAGCAGTTCTTC. Amino acids: CASSFFIAQSSYNEQFF.